This paragraph covers one T cell receptor (beta chain) sequence. The protocol was immunoSEQ multiplex PCR, while the TCRdb copy is restricted to in-frame clones and leaves out a portion. The sample has fewer than 80,000 clones, 82% seen once; the top ten hold 9.7%. The data derive from a study of blood T cell repertoires in COVID-19. Whole-study context: Acute and convalescent COVID-19 specimens originated in the United States, Italy and Spain. Nucleic acid was either cDNA or gDNA, and it came from T cells, B-cell-depleted T cells, or PBMCs.

Specimen: peripheral blood. The sequence came from a woman aged 80 or older with acute or convalescent COVID-19.

This CDR3 is CASKLAGTEAFF. CDR3 DNA: TGTGCCAGCAAATTGGCGGGGACTGAAGCTTTCTTT. This chain links TRBV5-6 with TRBJ1-1, with D unclear. The CDR3 spans 12 residues. CDR1 and CDR2 from the germline V gene are SGHDT and YYEEEE. V lost 6 bases, J lost 5 bases, and 11 bases lay in between.